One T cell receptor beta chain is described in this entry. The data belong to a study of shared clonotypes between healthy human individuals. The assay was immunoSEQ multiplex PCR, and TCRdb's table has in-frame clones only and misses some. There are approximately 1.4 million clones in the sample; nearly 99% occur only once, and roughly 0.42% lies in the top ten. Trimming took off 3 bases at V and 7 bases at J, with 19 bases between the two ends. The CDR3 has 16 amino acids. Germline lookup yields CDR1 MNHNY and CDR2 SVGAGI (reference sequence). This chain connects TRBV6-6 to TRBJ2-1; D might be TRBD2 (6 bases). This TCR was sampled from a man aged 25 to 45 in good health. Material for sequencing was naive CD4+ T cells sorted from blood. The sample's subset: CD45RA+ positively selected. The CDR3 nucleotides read TGTGCCAGCAGTTATGAGAGTTCAGCTCGGGGGAATGAGCAGTTCTTC. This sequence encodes CASSYESSARGNEQFF.